The clone carrying this TCR beta chain was picked up one time. The antigen is undetermined. An end of the junction differs from the germline gene, which may be a read error. Germline loops: CDR1 ENHRY, CDR2 SYGVKD. The CDR3 is 15 residues long. This entry comes from a study of T cells in Graves' hyperthyroidism and ophthalmopathy. Study-wide points: The model forecast ophthalmopathy, anticipating it by a median 6.5 months before onset.

The study left out patients who had uncontrolled infection, other autoimmune disease, pregnancy or lactation. Thyroid ultrasound, orbital computed tomography, clinical symptoms, and serum thyroxine and TRAb underpinned diagnoses. Amplified TCR beta CDR3 regions derived from RNA transcripts. HTBI primers were the set used in a first-round RT-PCR of the TCR CDR3. TCRdb re-derived calls from the multiplex PCR reads in MiXCR, one entry per CDR3 protein. Altogether around 580,000 distinct CDR3 sequences are present, 46% being singletons, with the ten largest covering about 8.3%. Sequencing was carried out using peripheral blood or thyroid tissue (not recorded which). This chain connects TRBV10-3 to TRBJ1-3; no reliable D call. This TCR was recovered from a young woman with Graves' hyperthyroidism. CDR3 nucleotide sequence: TGTGCCTTCAGCGTTGAGGGAAGTTCTGGAAACACCATATATTTT. It is translated as CAFSVEGSSGNTIYF.